Sequencing of this T cell receptor (beta chain) was carried out in a study of cytomegalovirus exposure and HLA in healthy donors. Background on the study: The approximately 120 validation repertoires, a later analysis reported, used the same platform as the approximately 630 first-cohort repertoires.

On this clone itself: Its antigen is unidentified.

Only in-frame clones appear in the TCRdb table, and some are missing; sequencing was by immunoSEQ multiplex PCR. The sample contains about 150,000 clones, 94% of which appear only once. The validation cohort, a group of under 150 subjects, included the donors and was separate from the roughly 720-subject first cohort. General study points: Through in vitro validation, a few CMV-associated chains were shown to be specific for CMV antigens. First-cohort TCR clusters were later found to tend to co-occur in the 90 to 150 validation repertoires.

The TCR comes from a man between 18 and 35 years old in good health and CMV-seropositive. Sequencing input: PBMCs.

CDR3 coding DNA: TGTGCCAGCCTCCCCTATAGCGGGATACGCTCCTACAATGAGCAGTTCTTC. Protein sequence: CASLPYSGIRSYNEQFF. The rearrangement uses TRBV2 and TRBJ2-1; 8 nucleotides agree with TRBD2. The CDR3 extends over 17 amino acids. V shed 8 bases and J 0 bases; nucleotides not matched to a gene: 12. CDR1 and CDR2 (germline): SNHLY, FYNNEI.